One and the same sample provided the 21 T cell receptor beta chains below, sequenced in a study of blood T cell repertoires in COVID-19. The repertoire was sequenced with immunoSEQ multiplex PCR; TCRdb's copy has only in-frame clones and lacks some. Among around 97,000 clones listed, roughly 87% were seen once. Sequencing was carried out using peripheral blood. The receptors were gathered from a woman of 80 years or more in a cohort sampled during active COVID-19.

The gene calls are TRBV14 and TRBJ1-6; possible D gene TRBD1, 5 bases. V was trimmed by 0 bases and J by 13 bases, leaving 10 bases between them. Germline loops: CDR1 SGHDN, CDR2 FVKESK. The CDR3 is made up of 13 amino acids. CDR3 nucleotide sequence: TGTGCCAGCAGCCAAGAGGGCCGGGGGCCCCTCCACTTT. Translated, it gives CASSQEGRGPLHF.

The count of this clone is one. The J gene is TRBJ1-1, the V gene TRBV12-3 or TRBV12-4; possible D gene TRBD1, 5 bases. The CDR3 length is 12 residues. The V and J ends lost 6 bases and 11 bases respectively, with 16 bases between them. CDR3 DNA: TGTGCCAGCAGGTCCTTTATTGGGGGGGCTTTCTTT. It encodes CASRSFIGGAFF.

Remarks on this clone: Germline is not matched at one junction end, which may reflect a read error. CDR3: CVASYNEQFF. CDR3 nucleotides: TGTGTAGCTTCCTACAATGAGCAGTTCTTC. The chain joins TRBV29-1 to TRBJ2-1; D not certain. The CDR3 runs 10 residues. Per the germline V gene, CDR1 is SQVTM and CDR2 is ANQGSEA.

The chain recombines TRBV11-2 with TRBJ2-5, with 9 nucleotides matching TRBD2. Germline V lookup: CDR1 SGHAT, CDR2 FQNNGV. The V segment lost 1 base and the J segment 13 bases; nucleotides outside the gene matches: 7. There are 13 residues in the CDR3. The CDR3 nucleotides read TGTGCCAGCAGCTTAGCGACTAGCGGCCCTAGGTACTTC. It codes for CASSLATSGPRYF.

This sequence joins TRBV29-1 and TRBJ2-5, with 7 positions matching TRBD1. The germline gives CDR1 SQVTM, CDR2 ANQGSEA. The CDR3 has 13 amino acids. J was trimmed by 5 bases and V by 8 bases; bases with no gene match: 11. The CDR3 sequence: CSFRRQGRETQYF. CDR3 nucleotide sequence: TGCAGCTTCCGGCGACAGGGAAGGGAGACCCAGTACTTC.

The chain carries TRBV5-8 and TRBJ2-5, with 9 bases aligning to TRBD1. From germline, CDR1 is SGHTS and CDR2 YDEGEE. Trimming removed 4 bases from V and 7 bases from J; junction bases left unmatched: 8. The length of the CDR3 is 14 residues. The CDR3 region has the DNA TGTGCCAGCAGCATAGGGACAGGGAGTGGGACCCAGTACTTC. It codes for CASSIGTGSGTQYF.

CDR3 amino acids: CASSLRQGMNTEAFF. The CDR3 DNA sequence: TGTGCCAGCAGTTTACGACAGGGGATGAACACTGAAGCTTTCTTT. The V call is TRBV28, the J call TRBJ1-1; the match to TRBD1 covers 8 bases. The germline gives CDR1 MDHEN, CDR2 SYDVKM. The V segment lost 2 bases and the J segment 0 bases; nucleotides outside the gene matches: 2. CDR3 length equals 15 residues.

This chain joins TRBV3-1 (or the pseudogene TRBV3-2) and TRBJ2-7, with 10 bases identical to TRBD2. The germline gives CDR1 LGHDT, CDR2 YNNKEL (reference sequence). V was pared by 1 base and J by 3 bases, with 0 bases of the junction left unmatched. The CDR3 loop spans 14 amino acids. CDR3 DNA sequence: TGTGCCAGCAGCCAAGCTAGCGGGGGCTACGAGCAGTACTTC. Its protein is CASSQASGGYEQYF.

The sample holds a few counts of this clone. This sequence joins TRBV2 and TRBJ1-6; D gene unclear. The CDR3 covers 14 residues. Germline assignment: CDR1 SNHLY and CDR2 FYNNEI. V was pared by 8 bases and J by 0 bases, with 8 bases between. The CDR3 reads CASCNSSYNSPLHF. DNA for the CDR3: TGTGCCAGCTGCAACAGCTCCTATAATTCACCCCTCCACTTT.

The DNA of the CDR3 is TGTGCCAGCAGTTCCAGGGGAGCTTATAGCAATCAGCCCCAGCATTTT. It yields the protein CASSSRGAYSNQPQHF. V and J are TRBV6-5 and TRBJ1-5, with D maybe TRBD1 (6 bases). Germline V gene sequence: CDR1 MNHEY, CDR2 SVGAGI. Trimming left V 4 bases short and J 0 bases short, with 13 bases between. This CDR3 contains 16 residues.

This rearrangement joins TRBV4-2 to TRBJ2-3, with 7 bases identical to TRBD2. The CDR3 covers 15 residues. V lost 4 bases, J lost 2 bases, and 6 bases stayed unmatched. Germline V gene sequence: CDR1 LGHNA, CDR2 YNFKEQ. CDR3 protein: CASSLPRDYTDTQYF. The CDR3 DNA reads TGTGCCAGCAGCCTTCCCCGGGACTACACAGATACGCAGTATTTT.

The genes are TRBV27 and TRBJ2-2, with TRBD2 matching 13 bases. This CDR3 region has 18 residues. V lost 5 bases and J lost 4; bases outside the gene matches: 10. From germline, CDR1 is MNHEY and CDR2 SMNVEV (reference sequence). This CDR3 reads CASSKRTSGRGSTGELFF. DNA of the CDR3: TGTGCCAGCAGTAAAAGGACTAGCGGGAGAGGTAGCACCGGGGAGCTGTTTTTT.

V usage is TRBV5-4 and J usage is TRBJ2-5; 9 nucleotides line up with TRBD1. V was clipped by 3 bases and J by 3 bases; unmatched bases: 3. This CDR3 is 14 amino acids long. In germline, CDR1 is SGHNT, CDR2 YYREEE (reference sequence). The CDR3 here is CASSSGQGKETQYF. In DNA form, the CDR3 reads TGTGCCAGCAGCTCGGGACAGGGTAAAGAGACCCAGTACTTC. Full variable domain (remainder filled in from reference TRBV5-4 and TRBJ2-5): ETGVTQSPTHLIKTRGQQVTLRCSSQSGHNTVSWYQQALGQGPQFIFQYYREEENGRGNFPPRFSGLQFPNYSSELNVNALELDDSALYLCASSSGQGKETQYFGPGTRLLVL.

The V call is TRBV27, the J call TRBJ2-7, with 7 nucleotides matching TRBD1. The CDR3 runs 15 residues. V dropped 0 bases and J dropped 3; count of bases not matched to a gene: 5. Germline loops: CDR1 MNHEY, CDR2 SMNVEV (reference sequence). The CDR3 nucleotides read TGTGCCAGCAGTTTATCACCTCAGGGGGACTACGAGCAGTACTTC. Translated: CASSLSPQGDYEQYF.

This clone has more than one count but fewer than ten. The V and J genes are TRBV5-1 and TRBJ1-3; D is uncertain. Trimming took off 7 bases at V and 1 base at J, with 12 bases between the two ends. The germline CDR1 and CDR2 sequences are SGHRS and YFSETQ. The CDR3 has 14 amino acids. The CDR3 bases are TGCGCCAGCTCCCCGGAGGAATCTGGAAACACCATATATTTT. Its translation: CASSPEESGNTIYF. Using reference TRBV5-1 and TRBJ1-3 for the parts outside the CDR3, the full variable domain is KAGVTQTPRYLIKTRGQQVTLSCSPISGHRSVSWYQQTPGQGLQFLFEYFSETQRNKGNFPGRFSGRQFSNSRSEMNVSTLELGDSALYLCASSPEESGNTIYFGEGSWLTVV.

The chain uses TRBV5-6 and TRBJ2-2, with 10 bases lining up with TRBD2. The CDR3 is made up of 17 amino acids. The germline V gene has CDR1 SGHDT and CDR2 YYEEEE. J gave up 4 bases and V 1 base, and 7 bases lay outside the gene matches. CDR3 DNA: TGTGCCAGCAGCTTGCCTCTAGCGGGAGTTAGCACCGGGGAGCTGTTTTTT. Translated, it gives CASSLPLAGVSTGELFF. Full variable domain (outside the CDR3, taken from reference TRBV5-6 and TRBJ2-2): DAGVTQSPTHLIKTRGQQVTLRCSPKSGHDTVSWYQQALGQGPQFIFQYYEEEERQRGNFPDRFSGHQFPNYSSELNVNALLLGDSALYLCASSLPLAGVSTGELFFGEGSRLTVL.

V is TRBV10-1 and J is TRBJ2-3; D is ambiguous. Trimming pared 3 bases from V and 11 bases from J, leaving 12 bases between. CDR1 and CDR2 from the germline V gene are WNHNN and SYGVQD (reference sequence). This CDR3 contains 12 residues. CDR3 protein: CASSDSPERQYF. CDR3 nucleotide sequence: TGCGCCAGCAGTGATTCCCCTGAGAGGCAGTATTTT.

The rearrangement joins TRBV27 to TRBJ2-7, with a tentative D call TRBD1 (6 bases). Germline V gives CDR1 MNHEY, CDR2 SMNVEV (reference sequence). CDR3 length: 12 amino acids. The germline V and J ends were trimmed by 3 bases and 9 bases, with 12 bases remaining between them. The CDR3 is CASSLPQGLQYF. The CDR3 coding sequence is TGTGCCAGCAGTTTGCCTCAGGGGTTGCAGTACTTC.

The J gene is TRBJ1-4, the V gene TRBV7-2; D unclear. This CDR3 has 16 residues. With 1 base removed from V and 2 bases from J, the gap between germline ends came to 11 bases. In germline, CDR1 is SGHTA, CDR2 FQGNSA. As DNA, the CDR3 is TGTGCCAGCAGCTTAGACGGGGTCCGGACTAATGAAAAACTGTTTTTT. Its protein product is CASSLDGVRTNEKLFF.

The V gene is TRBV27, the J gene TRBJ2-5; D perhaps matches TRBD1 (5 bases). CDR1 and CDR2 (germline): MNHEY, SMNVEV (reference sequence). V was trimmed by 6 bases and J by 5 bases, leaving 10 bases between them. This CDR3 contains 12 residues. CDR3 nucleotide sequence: TGTGCCAGCAGCCAGGGCCTCGAGACCCAGTACTTC. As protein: CASSQGLETQYF.

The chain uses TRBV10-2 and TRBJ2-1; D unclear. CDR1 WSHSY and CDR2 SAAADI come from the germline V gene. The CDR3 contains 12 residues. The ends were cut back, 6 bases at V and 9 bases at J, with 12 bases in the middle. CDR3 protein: CASRLSPREQFF. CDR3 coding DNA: TGCGCCAGCAGACTTTCCCCCCGTGAGCAGTTCTTC.